These T cell receptor beta chains were read from a single sample in a study of cytomegalovirus exposure and HLA in healthy donors. Sequencing used immunoSEQ multiplex PCR; TCRdb keeps in-frame clones, though not all of them. Of about 93,000 clones detected, approximately 64% appear once; the ten largest clones hold 5.9%. Sequencing was done on a sample of PBMCs. The receptors were gathered from a boy aged 10-17 years in good health and CMV-seropositive. Both conserved end residues are part of each CDR3.

CDR3aa | v_gene
CASSLYFVYGYTF | TRBV27
CAISYSGFDQPQHF | TRBV10-3
CASSVAGTGDSPLHF | TRBV5-1
CASSQDVRGSSTDTQYF | TRBV4-3
CASSTTGNYEYEQYF | TRBV18
CASSSGQMSSYNEQFF | TRBV5-8
CASSLGQGTGYTF | TRBV7-3
CASSETSGSGSYEQYF | TRBV6-1
CAISDRDHLLGDRQPQHF | TRBV10-3
CASSPRVSLNTGELFF | TRBV5-1
CASSEGGQSNQPQHF | TRBV6-1
CATRDTLYEQYF | TRBV15
CASSLDWGDQPQHF | TRBV5-1
CASSQGGAQGATDTQYF | TRBV4-2
CASSRKRENEQFF | TRBV6-5
CAISEPGGYNEQFF | TRBV10-3
CASSLEAGKRDEQYF | TRBV5-4
CASSSPLRQGANYGYTF | TRBV27
CASSDMTGMGEKLFF | TRBV2
CSARSGTGVSYEQYF | TRBV29-1
CARSLGLGWAGYTF | TRBV5-3
CASSSYPDRRTSGRSHEADTQYF | TRBV5-1
CASSQVIGNTEAFF | TRBV4-2
CASSFVGDSSYEQYF | TRBV11-2
CASTLVQGGTGANVLTF | TRBV7-9
CASSERRGLNYGYTF | TRBV25-1
CASHPELGAGYTF | TRBV28
CAISRQGEGNIQYF | TRBV10-3
CASSERGRREAFF | TRBV2
CASSRGQGASGANVLTF | TRBV5-1
CASSEAYSGRVFRQFF | TRBV2
CASTDWDSLYGYTF | TRBV6-1
CASSIGGQRFTDTQYF | TRBV19
CASSDPRQGIRQFF | TRBV25-1
CASSSRQNNEQFF | TRBV2
CASSYPLASVNEQFF | TRBV6-6
CASSSSAWREKLFF | TRBV14
CATSRDEGGVRAYEQYF | TRBV15
CASSTAGGPYNEQFF | TRBV11-3
CASSRGQGTGELFF | TRBV2
CASSITGTYNEQFF | TRBV2